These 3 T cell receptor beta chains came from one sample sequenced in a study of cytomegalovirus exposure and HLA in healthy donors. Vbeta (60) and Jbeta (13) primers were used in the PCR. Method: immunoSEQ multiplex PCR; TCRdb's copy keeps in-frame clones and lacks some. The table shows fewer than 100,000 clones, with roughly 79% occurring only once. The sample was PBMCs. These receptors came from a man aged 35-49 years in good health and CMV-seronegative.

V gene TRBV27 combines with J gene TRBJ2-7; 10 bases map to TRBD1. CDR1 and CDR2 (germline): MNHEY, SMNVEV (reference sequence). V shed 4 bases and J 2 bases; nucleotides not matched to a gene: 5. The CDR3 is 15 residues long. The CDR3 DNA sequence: TGTGCCAGCAGTTGGGCAGGGACAGGGGCCTACGAGCAGTACTTC. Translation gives CASSWAGTGAYEQYF.

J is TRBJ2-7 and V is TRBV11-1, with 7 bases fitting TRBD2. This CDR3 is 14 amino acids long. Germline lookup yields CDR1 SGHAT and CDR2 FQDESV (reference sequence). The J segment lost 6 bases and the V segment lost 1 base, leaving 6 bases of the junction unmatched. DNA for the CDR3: TGTGCCAGCAGCTTAGAAGGGCGGGGGAGCGAGCAGTACTTC. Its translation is CASSLEGRGSEQYF.

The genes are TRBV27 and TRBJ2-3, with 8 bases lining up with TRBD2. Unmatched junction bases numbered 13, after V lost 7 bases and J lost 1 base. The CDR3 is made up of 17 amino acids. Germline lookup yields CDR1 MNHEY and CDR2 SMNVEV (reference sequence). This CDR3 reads CASKSGVAGWGTDTQYF. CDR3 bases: TGTGCCAGCAAGAGCGGGGTAGCGGGATGGGGCACAGATACGCAGTATTTT.